The present T cell receptor (beta chain) was sequenced within a study of T cell repertoires in cytomegalovirus infection. Study as a whole: Shared public TCR beta signatures pointed to both CMV infection and a matching HLA type. General study findings and limits: There were carriers of CMV plus the relevant HLA, and cumulative public TCR beta family frequency identified them. Predominance within the ex vivo response was attributable to HLA-C-restricted CMV-specific TCR beta clonotypes.

As for this clonotype: Antigen: not known.

TCRdb re-analysed the reads in MiXCR, keeping a single row per CDR3 protein. The table lists 100,000 or so distinct CDR3 sequences, more than 20% of them singletons. With 1 base clipped from V and 8 bases from J, the junction kept 12 bases outside the gene matches. Germline loops: CDR1 SGHDN, CDR2 FVKESK. This CDR3 comprises 17 residues. What was sequenced was CD8+ T cells from PBMCs. The gene calls are TRBV14 and TRBJ1-4; 8 nucleotides line up with TRBD1. This TCR was sampled from a human donor in good health (CMV status not recorded). Some clones in this sample may be carry-over from other donors' samples. The CDR3 loop is CASSQGGPQGAREKLFF. DNA for the CDR3: TGTGCCAGCAGCCAAGGGGGACCCCAGGGGGCAAGAGAAAAACTGTTTTTT.